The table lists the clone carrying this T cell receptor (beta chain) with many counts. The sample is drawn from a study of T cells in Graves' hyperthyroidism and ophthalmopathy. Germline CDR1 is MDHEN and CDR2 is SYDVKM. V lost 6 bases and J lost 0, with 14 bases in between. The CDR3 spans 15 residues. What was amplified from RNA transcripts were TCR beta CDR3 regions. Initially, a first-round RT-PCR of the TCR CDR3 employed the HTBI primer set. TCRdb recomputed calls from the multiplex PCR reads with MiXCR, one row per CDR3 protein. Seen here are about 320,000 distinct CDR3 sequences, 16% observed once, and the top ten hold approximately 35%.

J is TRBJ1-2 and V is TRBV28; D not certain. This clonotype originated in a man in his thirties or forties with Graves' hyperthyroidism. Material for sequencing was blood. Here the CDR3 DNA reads TGTGCCAGCAGCTCTATTGGGGTTGCTAACTATGGCTACACCTTC. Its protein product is CASSSIGVANYGYTF.